This T cell receptor beta chain was sequenced in a study of CD8+ T cells in alopecia areata. Per germline, CDR1 SNHLY and CDR2 FYNNEI. This CDR3 has 15 residues. V lost 6 bases and J lost 1, with 14 bases in between. This sample's treatment: oral pan-JAK inhibitor, 5-10 mg twice daily. Reverse transcribed after extraction, RNA yielded cDNA as the sequencing template. This table comes from immunoSEQ multiplex PCR, and its TCRdb copy is limited to in-frame clones, with some not included. The sample contains some 170,000 clones, roughly 63% of which appear only once. The sequences come from CD4+ T cells sorted from blood, collected between weeks 55 and 65, from a patient treated with tofacitinib. The J gene is TRBJ2-3, the V gene TRBV2; D is undetermined. This TCR was recovered from a human donor with alopecia areata. Written as DNA, the CDR3 is TGTGCCAGCAGAATTCAGAATTTTCGCACAGATACGCAGTATTTT. This sequence encodes CASRIQNFRTDTQYF.